The 20 T cell receptor beta chains below were found in one sample sequenced in a study of T-cell reconstitution after alpha-beta-depleted transplantation in children (dated by TCRdb to the mid-2010s). In the paper's terms, the treatment or condition label means: allogeneic hematopoietic cell transplantation with graft depleted of TCRalphabeta T cells and CD19 B cells. The library relied on PCR. The sample was run on an Illumina HiSeq 2500. To normalize quantification of the TCRbeta repertoire, the TCR libraries were built with molecular barcoding that relied on unique molecular identifiers. Starting from the raw public reads, TCRdb applied fastp trimming at Q25, assembled clones with MiXCR and retained in-frame beta chains. Rows with one shared CDR3 protein collapse into an entry with the most common genes and DNA. This sample gives over 200,000 distinct CDR3 sequences in total; about 11% of them show up just once. The ten largest clones capture 28% of the sample.

The input for sequencing was PBMCs, taken before TCRalphabeta/CD19-depleted stem cell transplant. The source of these receptors is a child under three years old with acute myeloid leukemia, due to receive a stem cell transplant.

This clonotype was seen many times. The J gene is TRBJ2-1, the V gene TRBV20-1, with D possibly TRBD2 on 5 matching bases. Germline values: CDR1 DFQATT, CDR2 SNEGSKA (reference sequence). The CDR3 totals 11 residues. V was shortened by 3 bases and J by 8 bases, with 8 bases between the two germline ends. The CDR3 coding sequence is TGCAGTGCTAGTGCAGCGGATGAGCAGTTCTTC. Translating gives CSASAADEQFF.

This clonotype was counted ten times or more. This chain connects TRBV6-1 to TRBJ1-6, with 8 bases fitting TRBD1. The trim removed 6 bases at V and 7 bases at J, leaving 14 bases unmatched. The CDR3 runs to 17 residues. Per germline, CDR1 MNHNS and CDR2 SASEGT. The chain's CDR3 is CASSLPQGARHNSPLHF. CDR3 sequence (DNA): TGTGCCAGCAGCCTACCCCAGGGGGCGCGGCACAATTCACCCCTCCACTTT.

This clonotype was counted at least ten times. The chain uses TRBV11-2 and TRBJ1-2; the match to TRBD1 covers 10 bases. The ends lost 7 bases at V and 8 bases at J; junction bases unmatched: 7. The CDR3 sequence is 13 residues long. Germline V gene data show CDR1 as SGHAT and CDR2 as FQNNGV. CDR3 sequence reads: CASTPDRGDGYTF. The CDR3 DNA reads TGTGCCAGCACCCCGGACAGGGGGGACGGCTACACCTTC.

Turning to this clonotype: The junction and the germline gene differ at one end; a read error may be behind it. V usage is TRBV3-1 and J usage is TRBJ2-7; no clear D gene. This CDR3 region has 15 residues. The germline gives CDR1 LGHDT, CDR2 YNNKEL (reference sequence). In nucleotides, the CDR3 is TGTGCCAGCAGCCAAGGCCCCCGAGGAGCCTACCAGCAGTACTTC. Amino acids: CASSQGPRGAYQQYF.

Worth noting for this clonotype: A much larger clone is a single base away; this may be a read error. This sequence joins TRBV24-1 and TRBJ2-2; a weak D match, TRBD1 (6 bases). The CDR3 runs 15 residues. Germline CDR1 reads KGHDR; CDR2 reads SFDVKD. This CDR3 is CAASDWTANTGELFF. In DNA form, the CDR3 reads TGTGCCGCCAGTGATTGGACAGCGAACACCGGGGAGCTGTTTTTT.

This clonotype has a count of ten or more. This chain connects TRBV4-1 to TRBJ2-3, with D tentatively TRBD2 (6 bases). V lost 4 bases and J 2 bases, leaving 16 bases between the germline ends. There are 16 residues in the CDR3. Germline CDR1 is MGHRA and CDR2 is YSYEKL. CDR3 coding DNA: TGCGCCAGCAGCCCGCGGGGCGCGGGGATCACAGATACGCAGTATTTT. Translation gives CASSPRGAGITDTQYF.

This clonotype was observed many times. The chain has TRBV2 and TRBJ2-1; D call uncertain. Germline V gene lookup returns CDR1 SNHLY and CDR2 FYNNEI. Trimming stripped 6 bases from V and 6 bases from J, with 18 bases between. The CDR3 contains 15 residues. For the CDR3, the DNA is TGTGCCAGCAGCCTCAAAGGGCACCTTAGCAATGAGCAGTTCTTC. Translating gives CASSLKGHLSNEQFF. Combining the CDR3 with reference TRBV2 and TRBJ2-1 gives the whole variable domain EPEVTQTPSHQVTQMGQEVILRCVPISNHLYFYWYRQILGQKVEFLVSFYNNEISEKSEIFDDQFSVERPDGSNFTLKIRSTKLEDSAMYFCASSLKGHLSNEQFFGPGTRLTVL.

At least ten counts were recorded for this clonotype. The chain uses TRBV7-9 and TRBJ2-7; no definite D call. The germline V gene has CDR1 SEHNR and CDR2 FQNEAQ (reference sequence). The CDR3 has 14 residues. With 0 bases removed from V and 3 bases from J, the gap between germline ends came to 9 bases. CDR3 amino acids: CASSLAPVIYEQYF. CDR3 DNA: TGTGCCAGCAGCTTAGCGCCAGTGATCTACGAGCAGTACTTC.

The gene calls are TRBV30 and TRBJ1-4, with D perhaps matching TRBD1 (6 bases). The CDR3 is 12 residues long. V shed 5 bases and J shed 10 bases, with 14 bases lying between them. Germline CDR1 GTSNPN, CDR2 SVGIG (reference sequence). The CDR3 reads CAWSAGAGKLFF. CDR3 sequence (DNA): TGTGCCTGGTCGGCGGGGGCGGGAAAACTGTTTTTT.

This clonotype was counted at least ten times. V and J are TRBV20-1 and TRBJ2-7, with 8 bases matching TRBD1. Germline assignment: CDR1 DFQATT and CDR2 SNEGSKA (reference sequence). The CDR3 has 13 amino acids. Trimming cost V 6 bases and J 3 bases; bases outside gene matches: 7. Here the CDR3 reads CSAPRTGYYEQYF. The DNA of the CDR3 is TGCAGTGCACCTCGGACAGGGTACTACGAGCAGTACTTC.

The chain employs TRBV3-1 and TRBJ1-2, with D hard to call. The CDR3 extends over 14 amino acids. The V end was cut by 1 base, the J end by 6 bases, with 12 bases between. Germline V gene data show CDR1 as LGHDT and CDR2 as YNNKEL (reference sequence). CDR3 nucleotide sequence: TGTGCCAGCAGCCAAGGTAGCGGTGTACATGGCTACACCTTC. Translating it yields CASSQGSGVHGYTF.

This chain connects TRBV7-3 to TRBJ2-1, with D hard to call. Deletions cut 2 bases from V and 3 bases from J, with 11 bases between. Germline CDR1 and CDR2: SGHTA and FQGTGA. The CDR3 is 15 amino acids. This CDR3 is CASSLHVGYYNEQFF. The CDR3 nucleotides are TGTGCCAGCAGCTTACATGTAGGGTACTACAATGAGCAGTTCTTC.

This clonotype showed up many times. The chain is built from TRBV25-1 and TRBJ2-1; D is unresolved. This CDR3 has 14 residues. V was trimmed by 6 bases and J by 5 bases, leaving 14 bases between them. CDR1 is MGHDK, CDR2 SYGVNS, per germline. The CDR3 DNA sequence: TGTGCCAGCAGGACCCCAAATAGGGACAATGAGCAGTTCTTC. The encoded protein is CASRTPNRDNEQFF.

This clonotype has ten or more counts. V is TRBV7-9 and J is TRBJ1-1; the D is unclear. V was shortened by 1 base and J by 8 bases, with 14 bases between the two germline ends. CDR1 and CDR2 (germline): SEHNR, FQNEAQ (reference sequence). This CDR3 comprises 14 residues. The CDR3 sequence: CASSLGTLGEEAFF. CDR3 coding DNA: TGTGCCAGCAGCTTAGGGACCCTGGGCGAAGAAGCTTTCTTT. The whole variable domain, filled in from reference TRBV7-9 and TRBJ1-1, reads DTGVSQNPRHKITKRGQNVTFRCDPISEHNRLYWYRQTLGQGPEFLTYFQNEAQLEKSRLLSDRFSAERPKGSFSTLEIQRTEQGDSAMYLCASSLGTLGEEAFFGQGTRLTVV.

This clonotype was counted at least ten times. The genes are TRBV12-3 or TRBV12-4 and TRBJ2-3, with D perhaps given as TRBD1 or TRBD2 (5 bases each). CDR3 length: 14 residues. Deletions cut 8 bases from V and 2 bases from J, with 14 bases between. In DNA, the CDR3 is TGTGCCAGCGGGGGTAAAGCGGACACAGATACGCAGTATTTT. The encoded protein is CASGGKADTDTQYF.

This clonotype has at least ten counts. The gene calls are TRBV28 and TRBJ1-5, with D possibly being TRBD1 (6 bases). The CDR3 consists of 16 residues. V was clipped by 3 bases and J by 4 bases, with 16 bases between them. The germline V gene has CDR1 MDHEN and CDR2 SYDVKM. CDR3 nucleotides: TGTGCCAGCAGTTTGTTCATGGACAGAAATAATCAGCCCCAGCATTTT. Translated: CASSLFMDRNNQPQHF.

On this clonotype: The junction and the germline gene differ at one end; a read error may be behind it. V usage is TRBV20-1 and J usage is TRBJ1-5, with TRBD1 matching 7 bases. CDR1 is DFQATT and CDR2 is SNEGSKA in the germline V gene (reference sequence). This CDR3 is built from 17 residues. The CDR3 spells CCARPQDRPGRILPQHF. The CDR3 coding sequence is TGCTGTGCTAGACCTCAGGACAGGCCAGGGAGGATATTACCCCAGCATTTT.

This clonotype was seen many times. The chain couples TRBV5-1 to TRBJ2-7; TRBD2 is a possible D gene (6 bases). Looked up from germline, CDR1 is SGHRS and CDR2 is YFSETQ. Trimming left V 1 base short and J 2 bases short, with 25 bases between. The CDR3 totals 19 residues. CDR3 sequence (DNA): TGCGCCAGCAGCTTGATAGCAGGAGGGTCGTTCTCCGGTACCTACGAGCAGTACTTC. It codes for CASSLIAGGSFSGTYEQYF.

The table lists this clonotype with many counts. The chain carries TRBV28 and TRBJ1-2, with 12 bases aligning to TRBD1. After removal of 5 bases from V and 3 bases from J, the junction contained 7 bases not matched to a gene. The CDR3 is made up of 16 amino acids. In germline, CDR1 is MDHEN, CDR2 SYDVKM. Here the CDR3 reads CASSAKGTGGDYGYTF. CDR3 in DNA: TGTGCCAGCAGTGCCAAGGGGACAGGGGGCGACTATGGCTACACCTTC.

V gene TRBV6-5 combines with J gene TRBJ1-2, with 8 bases lining up with TRBD1. Germline V gives CDR1 MNHEY, CDR2 SVGAGI. J lost 6 bases, V lost 2 bases, and 11 bases had no gene match. The CDR3 contains 16 residues. CDR3 nucleotide sequence: TGTGCCAGCAGTTACACCGCCTTGGGACAGGTGAATGGCTACACCTTC. Translation gives CASSYTALGQVNGYTF.